This TCR beta chain appears in the sequencing data of a study of blood T cell repertoires in COVID-19. This clone was seen a handful of times. Sequencing used immunoSEQ multiplex PCR; TCRdb keeps in-frame clones, though not all of them. The sample has more than 85,000 clones, around 85% seen once. This receptor was obtained from an elderly man with acute or convalescent COVID-19. The material sequenced was peripheral blood.

Written as DNA, the CDR3 is TGTGCCTGGAGTGTAGGGCGGGCCTACGAGCAGTACTTC. Translated: CAWSVGRAYEQYF. The chain combines TRBV30 with TRBJ2-7; possible D gene TRBD2, 5 bases. Trimming stripped 0 bases from V and 2 bases from J, with 8 bases between. This CDR3 has 13 amino acids. The V gene's germline CDR1 is GTSNPN and CDR2 SVGIG (reference sequence).